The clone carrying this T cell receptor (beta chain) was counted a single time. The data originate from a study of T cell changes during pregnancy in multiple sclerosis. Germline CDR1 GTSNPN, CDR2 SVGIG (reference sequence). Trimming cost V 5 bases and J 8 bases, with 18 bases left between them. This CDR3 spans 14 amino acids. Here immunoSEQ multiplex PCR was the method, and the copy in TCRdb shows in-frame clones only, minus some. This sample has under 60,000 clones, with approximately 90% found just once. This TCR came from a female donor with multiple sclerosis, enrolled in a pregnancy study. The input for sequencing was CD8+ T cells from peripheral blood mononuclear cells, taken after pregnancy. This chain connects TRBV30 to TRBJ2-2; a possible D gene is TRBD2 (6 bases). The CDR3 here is CAWGQEGRPGELFF. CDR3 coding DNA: TGTGCCTGGGGCCAGGAGGGTAGACCGGGGGAGCTGTTTTTT. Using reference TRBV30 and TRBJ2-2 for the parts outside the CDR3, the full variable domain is SQTIHQWPATLVQPVGSPLSLECTVEGTSNPNLYWYRQAAGRGLQLLFYSVGIGQISSEVPQNLSASRPQDRQFILSSKKLLLSDSGFYLCAWGQEGRPGELFFGEGSRLTVL.